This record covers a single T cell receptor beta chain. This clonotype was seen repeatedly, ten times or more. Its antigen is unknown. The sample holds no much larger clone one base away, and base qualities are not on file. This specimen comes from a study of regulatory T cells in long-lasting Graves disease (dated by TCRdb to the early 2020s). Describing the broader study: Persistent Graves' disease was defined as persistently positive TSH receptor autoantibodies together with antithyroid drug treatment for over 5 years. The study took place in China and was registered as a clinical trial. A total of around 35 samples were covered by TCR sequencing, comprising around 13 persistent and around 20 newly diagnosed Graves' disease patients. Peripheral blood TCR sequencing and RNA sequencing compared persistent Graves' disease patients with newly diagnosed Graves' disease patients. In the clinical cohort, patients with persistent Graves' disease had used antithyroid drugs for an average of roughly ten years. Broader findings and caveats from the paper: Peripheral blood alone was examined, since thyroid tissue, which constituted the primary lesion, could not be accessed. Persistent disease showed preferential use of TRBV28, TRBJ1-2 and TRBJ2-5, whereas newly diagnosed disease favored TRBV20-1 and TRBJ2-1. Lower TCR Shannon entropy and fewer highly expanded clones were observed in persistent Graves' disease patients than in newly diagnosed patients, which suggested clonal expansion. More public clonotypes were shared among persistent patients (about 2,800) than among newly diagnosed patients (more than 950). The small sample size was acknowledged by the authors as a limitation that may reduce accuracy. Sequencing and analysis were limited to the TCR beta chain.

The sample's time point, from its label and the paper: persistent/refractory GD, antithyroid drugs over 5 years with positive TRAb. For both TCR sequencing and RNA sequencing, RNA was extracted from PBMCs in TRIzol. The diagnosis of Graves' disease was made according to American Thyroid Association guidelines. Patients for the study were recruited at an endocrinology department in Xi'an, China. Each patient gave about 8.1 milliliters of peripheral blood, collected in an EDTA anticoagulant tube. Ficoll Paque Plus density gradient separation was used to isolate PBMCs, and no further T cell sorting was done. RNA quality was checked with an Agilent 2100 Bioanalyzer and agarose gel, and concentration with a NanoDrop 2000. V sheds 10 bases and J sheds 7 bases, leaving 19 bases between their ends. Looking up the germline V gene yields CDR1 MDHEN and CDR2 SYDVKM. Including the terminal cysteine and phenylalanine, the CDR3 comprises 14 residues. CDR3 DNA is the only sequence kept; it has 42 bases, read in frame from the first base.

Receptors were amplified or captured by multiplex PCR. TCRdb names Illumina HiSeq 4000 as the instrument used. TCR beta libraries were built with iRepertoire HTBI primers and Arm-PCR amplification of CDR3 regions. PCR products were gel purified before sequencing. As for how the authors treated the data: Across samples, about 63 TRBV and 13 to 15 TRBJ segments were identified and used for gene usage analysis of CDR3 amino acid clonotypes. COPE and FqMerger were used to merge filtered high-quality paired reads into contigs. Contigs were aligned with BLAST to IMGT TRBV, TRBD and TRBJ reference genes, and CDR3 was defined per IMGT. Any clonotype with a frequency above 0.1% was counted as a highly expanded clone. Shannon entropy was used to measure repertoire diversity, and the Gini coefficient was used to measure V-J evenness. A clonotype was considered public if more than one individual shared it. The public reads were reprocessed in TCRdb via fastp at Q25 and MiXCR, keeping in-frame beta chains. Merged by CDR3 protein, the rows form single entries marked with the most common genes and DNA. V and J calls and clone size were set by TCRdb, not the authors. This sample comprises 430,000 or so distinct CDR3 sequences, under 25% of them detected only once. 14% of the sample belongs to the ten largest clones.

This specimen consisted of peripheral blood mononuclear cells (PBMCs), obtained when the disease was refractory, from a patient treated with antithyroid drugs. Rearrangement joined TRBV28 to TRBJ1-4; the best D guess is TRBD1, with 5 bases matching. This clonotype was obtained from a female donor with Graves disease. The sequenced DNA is TGTGCCATACGAGAGGCAGGGATGGGTGAAAAACTGTTTTTT. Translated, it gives CAIREAGMGEKLFF.